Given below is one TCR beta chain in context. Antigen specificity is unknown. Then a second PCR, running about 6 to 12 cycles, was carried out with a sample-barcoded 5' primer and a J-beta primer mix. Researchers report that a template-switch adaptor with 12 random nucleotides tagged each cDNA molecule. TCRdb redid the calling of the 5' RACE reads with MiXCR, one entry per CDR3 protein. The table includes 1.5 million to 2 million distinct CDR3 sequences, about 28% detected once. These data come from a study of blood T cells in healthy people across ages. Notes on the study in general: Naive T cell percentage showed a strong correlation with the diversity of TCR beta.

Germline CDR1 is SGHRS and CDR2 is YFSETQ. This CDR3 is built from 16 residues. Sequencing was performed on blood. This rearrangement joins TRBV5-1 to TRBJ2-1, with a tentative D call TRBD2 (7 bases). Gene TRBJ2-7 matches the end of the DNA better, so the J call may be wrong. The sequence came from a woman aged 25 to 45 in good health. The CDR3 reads CASSLEGGGVYNEQYF. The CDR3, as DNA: TGCGCCAGCAGCTTGGAGGGCGGGGGCGTATACAATGAGCAGTACTTC.